This T cell receptor (beta chain) appears in the sequencing data of a study of T-cell reconstitution after alpha-beta-depleted transplantation in children (TCRdb year 2016). Looking at the study overall: The study quantitatively tracked T-cell immune reconstitution after TCRalphabeta/CD19-depleted allogeneic hematopoietic cell transplantation in children using TCR repertoire profiling.

There are 15 amino acids in the CDR3, from cysteine to phenylalanine inclusive. Only CDR3 DNA remains: 45 bases, in frame from the first base. The V end gives up 7 bases and the J end 2 bases, leaving 10 bases in the junction not matched to a gene. What this sample's treatment or condition label stands for: allogeneic hematopoietic cell transplantation with graft depleted of TCRalphabeta T cells and CD19 B cells. Transplant recipients were children who received TCRalphabeta/CD19-depleted allogeneic hematopoietic cell grafts. Ten or more counts support this clonotype. The specificity of this receptor is unknown. The record has no base qualities; no much larger clone is one base away. Summary of the overall study and its limitations: In some patients, the high TCRbeta diversity seen at day 60 was put down to recipient T cells and intrathymic progenitors that had survived conditioning. Hyperexpanded clone frequencies declined over subsequent months; after one year, T-cell counts and TCRbeta diversity were mostly attributed to newly produced T cells. The apparently early recovery of alphabetaT-cell counts about two months after transplant reportedly depended on only several hundred rapidly expanded clones that came from non-depleted graft cells.

Receptor amplification or capture employed PCR. Sequencing was carried out with an Illumina HiSeq 2500. TCR libraries were prepared with molecular barcoding, using unique molecular identifiers to normalize TCRbeta repertoire quantification. TCRdb passed the public sequencing reads through fastp at Q25 and MiXCR, retaining productive beta sequences. Duplicate CDR3 protein sequences are folded into a single record with the most common DNA and genes. The sample has some 120,000 distinct CDR3 sequences on record, roughly 24% of them singletons. Under 12% of the sample belongs to the ten largest clones. Recombination joined TRBV12-3 or TRBV12-4 with TRBJ2-5, and 7 junction bases match TRBD2. The clonotype comes from a male patient aged 2 to 9 who had a stem cell transplant for chronic granulomatous disease, so the T cells may come from the graft donor. This specimen consisted of PBMCs, mostly from graft donor cells, obtained 180 days after TCRalphabeta/CD19-depleted stem cell transplant. The CDR3 in this case is CASTIQAGRQETQYF. The sequenced DNA: TGTGCCAGCACCATACAAGCGGGACGACAAGAGACCCAGTACTTC.